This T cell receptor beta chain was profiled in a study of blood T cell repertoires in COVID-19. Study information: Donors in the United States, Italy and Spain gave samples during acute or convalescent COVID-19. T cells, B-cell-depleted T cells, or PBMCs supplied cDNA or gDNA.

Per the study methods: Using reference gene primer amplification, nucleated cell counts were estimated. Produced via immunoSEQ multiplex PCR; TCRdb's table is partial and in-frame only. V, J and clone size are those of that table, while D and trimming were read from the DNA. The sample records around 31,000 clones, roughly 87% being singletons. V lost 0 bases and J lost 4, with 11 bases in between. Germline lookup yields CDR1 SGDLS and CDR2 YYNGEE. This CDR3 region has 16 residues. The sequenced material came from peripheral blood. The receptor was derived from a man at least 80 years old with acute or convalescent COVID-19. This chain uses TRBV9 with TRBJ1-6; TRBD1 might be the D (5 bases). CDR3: CASSVDDRGYNSPLHF. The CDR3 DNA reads TGTGCCAGCAGCGTAGATGACCGGGGGTATAATTCACCCCTCCACTTT.